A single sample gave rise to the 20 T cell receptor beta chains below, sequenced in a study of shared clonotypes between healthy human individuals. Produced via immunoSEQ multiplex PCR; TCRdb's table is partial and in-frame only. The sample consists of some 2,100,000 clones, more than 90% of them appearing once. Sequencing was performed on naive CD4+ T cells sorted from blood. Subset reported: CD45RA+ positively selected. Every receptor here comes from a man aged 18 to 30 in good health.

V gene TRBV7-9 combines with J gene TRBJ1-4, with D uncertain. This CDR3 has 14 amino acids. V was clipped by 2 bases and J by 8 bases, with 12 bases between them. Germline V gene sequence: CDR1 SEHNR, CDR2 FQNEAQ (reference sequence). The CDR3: CASSLSGVGEKLFF. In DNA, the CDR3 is TGTGCCAGCAGCTTAAGTGGAGTTGGGGAAAAACTGTTTTTT.

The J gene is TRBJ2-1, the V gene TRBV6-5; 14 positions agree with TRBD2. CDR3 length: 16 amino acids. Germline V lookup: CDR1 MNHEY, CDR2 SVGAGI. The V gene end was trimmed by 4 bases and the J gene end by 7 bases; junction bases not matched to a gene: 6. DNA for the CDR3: TGTGCCAGCAGTTCGGGACTAGCGGGAGTGGCTAATGAGCAGTTCTTC. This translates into CASSSGLAGVANEQFF.

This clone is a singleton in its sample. This CDR3 reads CASSLGTGIMGTQYF. Written as DNA, the CDR3 is TGTGCCAGCAGCTTAGGGACAGGGATTATGGGGACCCAGTACTTC. V gene TRBV7-2 combines with J gene TRBJ2-5; 8 bases map to TRBD1. V lost 1 base, J lost 7 bases, and 8 bases stayed unmatched. CDR1 is SGHTA and CDR2 is FQGNSA in the germline V gene. The CDR3 is 15 residues long.

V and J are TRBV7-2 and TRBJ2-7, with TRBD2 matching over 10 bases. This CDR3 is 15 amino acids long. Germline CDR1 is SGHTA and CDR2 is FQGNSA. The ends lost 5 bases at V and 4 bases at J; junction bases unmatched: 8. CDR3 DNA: TGTGCCAGCAGCCTCCGGGTAGCGGGGGGATACGAGCAGTACTTC. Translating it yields CASSLRVAGGYEQYF.

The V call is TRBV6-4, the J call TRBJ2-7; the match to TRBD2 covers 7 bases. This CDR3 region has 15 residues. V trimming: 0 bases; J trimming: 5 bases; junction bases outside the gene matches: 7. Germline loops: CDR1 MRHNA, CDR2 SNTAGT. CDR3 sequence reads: CASSDSSGEGHEQYF. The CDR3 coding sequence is TGTGCCAGCAGTGACTCGAGCGGGGAAGGCCACGAGCAGTACTTC.

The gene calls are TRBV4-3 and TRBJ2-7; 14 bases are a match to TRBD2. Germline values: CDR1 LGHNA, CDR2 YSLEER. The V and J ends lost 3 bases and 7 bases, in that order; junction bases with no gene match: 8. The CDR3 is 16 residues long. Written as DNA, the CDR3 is TGCGCCAGCAGCCAGGGGACTAGCGGGGGCCTCCGGGAGCAGTACTTC. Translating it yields CASSQGTSGGLREQYF.

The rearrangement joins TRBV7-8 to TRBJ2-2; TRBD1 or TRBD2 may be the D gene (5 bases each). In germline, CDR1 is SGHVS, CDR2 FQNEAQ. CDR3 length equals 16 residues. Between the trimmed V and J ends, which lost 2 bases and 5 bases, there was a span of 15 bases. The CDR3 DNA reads TGTGCCAGCAGCTTAATGTCGGGACGGGGAACCGGGGAGCTGTTTTTT. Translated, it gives CASSLMSGRGTGELFF.

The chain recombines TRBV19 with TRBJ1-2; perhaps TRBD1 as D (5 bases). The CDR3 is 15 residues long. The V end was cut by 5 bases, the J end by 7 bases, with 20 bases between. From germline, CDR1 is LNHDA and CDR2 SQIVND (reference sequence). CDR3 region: CASSPPDNQGSGYTF. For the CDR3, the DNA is TGTGCCAGTAGTCCCCCTGATAATCAGGGTTCTGGCTACACCTTC.

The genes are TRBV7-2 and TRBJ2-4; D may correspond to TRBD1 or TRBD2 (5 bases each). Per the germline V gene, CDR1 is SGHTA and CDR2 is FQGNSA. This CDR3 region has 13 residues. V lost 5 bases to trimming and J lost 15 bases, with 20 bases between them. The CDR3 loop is CASSLTWTGGRYF. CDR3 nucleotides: TGTGCCAGCAGCCTGACGTGGACTGGGGGTCGGTACTTC.

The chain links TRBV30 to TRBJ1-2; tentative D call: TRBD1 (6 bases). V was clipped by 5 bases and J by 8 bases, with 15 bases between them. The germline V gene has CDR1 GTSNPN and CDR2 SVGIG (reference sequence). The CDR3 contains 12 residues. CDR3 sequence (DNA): TGTGCCTGGGGGGGCGGTGGTAAAGGCTACACCTTC. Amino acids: CAWGGGGKGYTF.

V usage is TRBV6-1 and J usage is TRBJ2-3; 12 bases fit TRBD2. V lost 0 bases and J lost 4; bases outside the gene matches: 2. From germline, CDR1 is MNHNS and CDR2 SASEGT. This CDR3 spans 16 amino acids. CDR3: CASSEASSGRADTQYF. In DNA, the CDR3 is TGTGCCAGCAGTGAAGCGTCTAGCGGGAGGGCAGATACGCAGTATTTT.

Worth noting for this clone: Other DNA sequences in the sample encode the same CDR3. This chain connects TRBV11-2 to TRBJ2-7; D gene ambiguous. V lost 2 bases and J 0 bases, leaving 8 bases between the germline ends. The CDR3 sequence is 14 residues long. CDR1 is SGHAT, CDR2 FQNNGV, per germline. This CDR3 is CASSLSPRSYEQYF. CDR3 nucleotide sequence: TGTGCCAGCAGCTTATCCCCACGCTCCTACGAGCAGTACTTC.

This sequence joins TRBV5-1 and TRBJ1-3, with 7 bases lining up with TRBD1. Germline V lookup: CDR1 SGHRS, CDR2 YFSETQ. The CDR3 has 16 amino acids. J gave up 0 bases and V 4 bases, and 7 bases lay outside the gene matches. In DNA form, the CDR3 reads TGCGCCAGCAGCGCAGGGGGACAGCGCTCTGGAAACACCATATATTTT. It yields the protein CASSAGGQRSGNTIYF.

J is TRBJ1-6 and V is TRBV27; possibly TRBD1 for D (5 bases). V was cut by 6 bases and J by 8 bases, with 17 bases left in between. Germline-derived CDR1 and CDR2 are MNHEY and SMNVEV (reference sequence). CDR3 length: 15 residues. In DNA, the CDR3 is TGTGCCAGCAGCCCTTCCGGGGCCTTGCATTCACCCCTCCACTTT. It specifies CASSPSGALHSPLHF.

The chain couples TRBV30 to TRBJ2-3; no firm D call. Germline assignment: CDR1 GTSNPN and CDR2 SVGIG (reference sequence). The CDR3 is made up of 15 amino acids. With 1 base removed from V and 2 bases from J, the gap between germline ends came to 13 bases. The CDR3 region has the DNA TGTGCCTGGAGTGGGGCACAGATACTCACAGATACGCAGTATTTT. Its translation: CAWSGAQILTDTQYF.

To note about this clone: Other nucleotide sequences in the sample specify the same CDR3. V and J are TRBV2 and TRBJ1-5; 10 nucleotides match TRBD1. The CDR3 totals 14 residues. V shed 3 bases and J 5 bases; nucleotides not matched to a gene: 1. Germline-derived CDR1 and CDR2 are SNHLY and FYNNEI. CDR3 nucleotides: TGTGCCAGCAGTGAGGGACAGGGGTATCAGCCCCAGCATTTT. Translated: CASSEGQGYQPQHF.

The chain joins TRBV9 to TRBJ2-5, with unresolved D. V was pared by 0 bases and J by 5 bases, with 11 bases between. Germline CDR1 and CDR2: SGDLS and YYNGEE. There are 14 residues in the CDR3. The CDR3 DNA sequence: TGTGCCAGCAGCGTAGCTTATGCTTCCGAGACCCAGTACTTC. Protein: CASSVAYASETQYF.

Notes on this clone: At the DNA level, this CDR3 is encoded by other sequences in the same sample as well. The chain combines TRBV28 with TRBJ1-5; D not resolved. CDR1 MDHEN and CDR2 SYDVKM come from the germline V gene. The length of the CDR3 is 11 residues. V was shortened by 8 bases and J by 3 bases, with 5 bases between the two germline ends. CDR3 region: CASRSNQPQHF. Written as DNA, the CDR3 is TGTGCCAGCCGCTCCAATCAGCCCCAGCATTTT.

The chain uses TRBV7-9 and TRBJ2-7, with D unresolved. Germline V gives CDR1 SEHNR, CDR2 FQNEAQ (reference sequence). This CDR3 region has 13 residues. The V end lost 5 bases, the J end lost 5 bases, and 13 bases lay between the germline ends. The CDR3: CASSPIASDEQYF. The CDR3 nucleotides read TGTGCCAGCAGCCCTATTGCGAGCGACGAGCAGTACTTC.

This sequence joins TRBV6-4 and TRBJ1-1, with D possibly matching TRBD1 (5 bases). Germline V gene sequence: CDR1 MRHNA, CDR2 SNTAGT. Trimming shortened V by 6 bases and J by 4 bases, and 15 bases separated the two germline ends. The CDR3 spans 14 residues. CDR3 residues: CASRGQGEITEAFF. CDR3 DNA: TGTGCCAGCAGAGGTCAGGGCGAGATCACTGAAGCTTTCTTT.